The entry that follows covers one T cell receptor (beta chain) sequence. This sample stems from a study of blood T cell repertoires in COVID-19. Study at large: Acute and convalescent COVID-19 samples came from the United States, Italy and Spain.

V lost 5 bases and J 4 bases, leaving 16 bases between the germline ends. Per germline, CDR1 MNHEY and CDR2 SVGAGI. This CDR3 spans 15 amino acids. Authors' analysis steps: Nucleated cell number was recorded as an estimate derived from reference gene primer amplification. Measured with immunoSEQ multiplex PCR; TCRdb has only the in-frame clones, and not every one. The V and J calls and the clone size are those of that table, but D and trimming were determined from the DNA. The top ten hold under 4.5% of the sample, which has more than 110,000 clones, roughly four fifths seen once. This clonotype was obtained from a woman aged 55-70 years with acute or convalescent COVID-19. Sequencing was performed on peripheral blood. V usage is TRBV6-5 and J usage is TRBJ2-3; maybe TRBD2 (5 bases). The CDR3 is CASSNGVWGADTQYF. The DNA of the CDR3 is TGTGCCAGCAGTAACGGGGTGTGGGGTGCAGATACGCAGTATTTT.